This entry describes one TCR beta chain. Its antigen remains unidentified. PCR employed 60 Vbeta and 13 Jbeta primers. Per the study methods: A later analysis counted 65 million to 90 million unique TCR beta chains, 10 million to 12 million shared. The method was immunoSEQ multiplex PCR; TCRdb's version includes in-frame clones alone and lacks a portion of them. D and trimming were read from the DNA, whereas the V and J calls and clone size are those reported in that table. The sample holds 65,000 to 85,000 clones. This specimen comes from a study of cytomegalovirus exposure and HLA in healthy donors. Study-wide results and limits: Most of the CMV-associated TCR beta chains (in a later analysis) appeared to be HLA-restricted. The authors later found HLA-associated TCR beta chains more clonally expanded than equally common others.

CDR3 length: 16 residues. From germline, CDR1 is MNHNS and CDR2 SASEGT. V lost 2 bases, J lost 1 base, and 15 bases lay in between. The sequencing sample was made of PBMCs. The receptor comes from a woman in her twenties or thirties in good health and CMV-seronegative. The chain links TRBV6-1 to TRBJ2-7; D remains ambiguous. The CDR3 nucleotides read TGTGCCAGCAGTGAACCCCGTTGGTACATTTCCTACGAGCAGTACTTC. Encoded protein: CASSEPRWYISYEQYF.